The 25 T cell receptor beta chains below were found in one sample sequenced in a study of blood T cells in healthy people across ages. A J-beta primer mix and a sample-barcoded 5' primer were used in a second PCR of roughly 7 to 12 cycles. TCRdb independently ran MiXCR on the 5' RACE reads; one entry per CDR3 protein. The sample comprises about 900,000 distinct CDR3 sequences, about 62% of which are singletons, and 28% rests with the top ten. Sequencing was performed on blood. The receptors come from a young man in good health.

The chain uses TRBV5-1 and TRBJ1-5; TRBD1 matches at 8 bases. Germline V CDR1 and CDR2: SGHRS, YFSETQ. The CDR3 contains 18 residues. With 4 bases clipped from V and 0 bases from J, the junction kept 12 bases outside the gene matches. In nucleotides, the CDR3 is TGCGCCAGCAGCCTATGGGACAGGAACCAAAATAGCAATCAGCCCCAGCATTTT. Translating it yields CASSLWDRNQNSNQPQHF.

This clonotype was observed a handful of times. The chain employs TRBV29-1 and TRBJ2-3; 8 bases fit TRBD1. With 7 bases clipped from V and 1 base from J, the junction kept 4 bases outside the gene matches. The germline gives CDR1 SQVTM, CDR2 ANQGSEA. The CDR3 is 13 residues long. As DNA, the CDR3 is TGCAGCGCCTCACAGGGGGGCACAGATACGCAGTATTTT. It specifies CSASQGGTDTQYF.

This clonotype was seen a handful of times. V gene TRBV29-1 combines with J gene TRBJ2-1, with D unclear. The CDR3 covers 9 residues. The ends were cut back, 7 bases at V and 15 bases at J, with 13 bases in the middle. Germline CDR1 is SQVTM and CDR2 is ANQGSEA. For the CDR3, the DNA is TGCAGCGACGGTCTTTTGGGGTTCTTC. This sequence encodes CSDGLLGFF.

The DNA of the CDR3 is TGCAGTGCTCGGTCCAGCGAGCAGTACTTC. It is translated as CSARSSEQYF. V and J are TRBV20-1 and TRBJ2-7; no clear D gene. The V and J ends lost 5 bases and 6 bases respectively, with 8 bases between them. Germline CDR1 reads DFQATT; CDR2 reads SNEGSKA (reference sequence). The CDR3 runs to 10 residues.

This clonotype came up a few times. The gene calls are TRBV29-1 and TRBJ2-5; perhaps D is TRBD1 or TRBD2 (5 bases each). Germline V gene data show CDR1 as SQVTM and CDR2 as ANQGSEA. Trimming took 4 bases from V and 4 from J, leaving 13 bases between them. The CDR3 has 13 amino acids. The chain's CDR3 is CSVGWGSGETQYF. The DNA of the CDR3 is TGCAGCGTTGGGTGGGGGAGCGGAGAGACCCAGTACTTC.

This chain uses TRBV24-1 with TRBJ1-5; D gene unclear. Germline values: CDR1 KGHDR, CDR2 SFDVKD. The CDR3 runs 13 residues. V lost 5 bases and J lost 4, with 8 bases in between. CDR3 DNA sequence: TGTGCCACCAGTGGAGGACGGAATCAGCCCCAGCATTTT. Encoded protein: CATSGGRNQPQHF.

The rearrangement joins TRBV3-1 to TRBJ2-5; 8 nucleotides line up with TRBD1. V lost 7 bases and J lost 3; bases outside the gene matches: 7. The CDR3 contains 14 residues. Germline loops: CDR1 LGHDT, CDR2 YNNKEL (reference sequence). CDR3 nucleotide sequence: TGTGCCAGCACCCTATCGGACAGGGAAGAGACCCAGTACTTC. It yields the protein CASTLSDREETQYF.

The V and J genes are TRBV4-3 and TRBJ2-5, with D maybe TRBD1 (5 bases). The end of the DNA is better explained by TRBJ2-7, so the J call may be wrong. The length of the CDR3 is 14 residues. Germline CDR1 LGHNA, CDR2 YSLEER. This CDR3 reads CASSQLTDSYEQYF. In DNA, the CDR3 is TGCGCCAGCAGCCAATTGACAGACTCCTACGAGCAGTACTTC.

V gene TRBV3-1 combines with J gene TRBJ2-7; D remains unclear. The CDR3 is made up of 12 amino acids. The V end lost 0 bases, the J end lost 7 bases, and 7 bases lay between the germline ends. Germline CDR1 and CDR2: LGHDT and YNNKEL (reference sequence). CDR3 residues: CASSQDAPEQYF. DNA for the CDR3: TGTGCCAGCAGCCAAGACGCCCCTGAGCAGTACTTC.

The chain is built from TRBV6-6 and TRBJ2-6; D remains unclear. Germline CDR1 reads MNHNY; CDR2 reads SVGAGI (reference sequence). CDR3 length: 15 residues. V lost 6 bases to trimming and J lost 0 bases, with 9 bases between them. DNA of the CDR3: TGTGCCAGCAGAAAAACGAGCTCTGGGGCCAACGTCCTGACTTTC. Translated, it gives CASRKTSSGANVLTF.

On this clonotype: Compared with germline, one end of the junction differs, possibly owing to a read error. The chain is built from TRBV20-1 and TRBJ2-7; maybe TRBD2 (6 bases). CDR3 length: 13 residues. The germline V gene encodes CDR1 DFQATT and CDR2 SNEGSKA (reference sequence). CDR3 protein: CSARYGSSYEQCF. CDR3 sequence (DNA): TGCAGTGCTAGATACGGGAGCTCCTACGAGCAGTGCTTC.

The chain uses TRBV28 and TRBJ2-3, with 9 bases identical to TRBD2. Losses at the gene ends were 3 bases for V and 4 bases for J; bases not matched to a gene: 5. Germline loops: CDR1 MDHEN, CDR2 SYDVKM. The CDR3 length is 15 residues. The CDR3 sequence is CASSLMGLAPDTQYF. In DNA, the CDR3 is TGTGCCAGCAGTTTGATGGGACTAGCCCCAGATACGCAGTATTTT.

This chain links TRBV7-9 with TRBJ1-6; D gene uncertain. The CDR3 length is 15 residues. The germline V and J ends were trimmed by 2 bases and 8 bases, with 13 bases remaining between them. The V gene's germline CDR1 is SEHNR and CDR2 FQNEAQ (reference sequence). CDR3: CASSLPVGPYSPLHF. The CDR3 DNA sequence: TGTGCCAGCAGCTTACCAGTAGGACCGTATTCACCCCTCCACTTT.

V is TRBV28 and J is TRBJ2-5; either TRBD1 or TRBD2 may supply D (5 bases each). The J call is in doubt because the DNA end fits TRBJ2-7 better. The CDR3 runs to 15 residues. Germline V gene lookup returns CDR1 MDHEN and CDR2 SYDVKM. In DNA, the CDR3 is TGTGCCAGCAGTTTAGAGGGGATACCCCACTACGAGCAGTACTTC. As protein: CASSLEGIPHYEQYF.

Only a few counts were recorded for this clonotype. This chain joins TRBV9 and TRBJ2-1; TRBD1 aligns across 8 bases. The J segment lost 9 bases and the V segment lost 3 bases, leaving 11 bases of the junction unmatched. The germline gives CDR1 SGDLS, CDR2 YYNGEE. The CDR3 extends over 15 amino acids. The CDR3 region is CASSGIESGGGEQFF. Here the CDR3 DNA reads TGTGCCAGCAGCGGGATAGAATCAGGGGGCGGTGAGCAGTTCTTC.

This chain links TRBV28 with TRBJ2-7, with D possibly TRBD1 on 5 matching bases. The germline CDR1 and CDR2 sequences are MDHEN and SYDVKM. The CDR3 runs to 13 residues. Between the trimmed V and J ends, which lost 5 bases and 7 bases, there was a span of 15 bases. The CDR3 sequence: CASSVMGSGEQYF. The CDR3 DNA sequence: TGTGCCAGCAGTGTAATGGGTTCAGGGGAGCAGTACTTC.

This clonotype was recorded a few times. The chain uses TRBV27 and TRBJ2-7; no firm D call. This CDR3 region has 15 residues. V dropped 5 bases and J dropped 2 bases, with 16 bases sitting between them. Germline CDR1 MNHEY, CDR2 SMNVEV (reference sequence). This chain's CDR3 is CASSPLEGLPYEQYF. The CDR3 region has the DNA TGTGCCAGCAGTCCCCTGGAAGGCCTTCCCTACGAGCAGTACTTC.

This clonotype was detected only a few times. This chain links TRBV5-1 with TRBJ1-2; D is ambiguous. Per the germline V gene, CDR1 is SGHRS and CDR2 is YFSETQ. The CDR3 has 14 residues. V was trimmed by 0 bases and J by 0 bases, leaving 6 bases between them. CDR3 loop: CASSLDNPNYGYTF. Written as DNA, the CDR3 is TGCGCCAGCAGCTTGGACAACCCTAACTATGGCTACACCTTC.

The genes are TRBV27 and TRBJ1-2; D gene ambiguous. The germline V gene encodes CDR1 MNHEY and CDR2 SMNVEV (reference sequence). The germline V and J ends were trimmed by 3 bases and 5 bases, with 19 bases remaining between them. This CDR3 region has 16 residues. The CDR3 region has the DNA TGTGCCAGCAGTTTCGGAGTTCTGGCAGACTTTTATGGCTACACCTTC. Its protein product is CASSFGVLADFYGYTF.

This clonotype was counted ten times or more. The chain recombines TRBV12-3 or TRBV12-4 with TRBJ1-2; TRBD1 is a possible D gene (5 bases). V was shortened by 6 bases and J by 1 base, with 15 bases between the two germline ends. The CDR3 extends over 15 amino acids. In DNA form, the CDR3 reads TGTGCCAGCAGGCCGTGGGACGCTAGTAACTATGGCTACACCTTC. It yields the protein CASRPWDASNYGYTF.

The chain links TRBV2 to TRBJ2-5; D remains unclear. Germline V gene lookup returns CDR1 SNHLY and CDR2 FYNNEI. CDR3 length: 15 residues. V lost 3 bases to trimming and J lost 0 bases, with 11 bases between them. The CDR3 is CASSEGPSYQETQYF. The CDR3 DNA reads TGTGCCAGCAGTGAGGGTCCCTCGTACCAAGAGACCCAGTACTTC.

J is TRBJ1-2 and V is TRBV5-4; weak D call: TRBD1 (6 bases). V lost 3 bases and J lost 7, with 19 bases in between. This CDR3 contains 15 residues. Looked up from germline, CDR1 is SGHNT and CDR2 is YYREEE (reference sequence). The CDR3 DNA follows: TGTGCCAGCAGCTCCGAGATCACGACAGGCGGTGGCTACACCTTC. This codes for CASSSEITTGGGYTF.

The chain is built from TRBV5-1 and TRBJ2-6, with 9 bases fitting TRBD1. V lost 4 bases, J lost 1 base, and 12 bases stayed unmatched. The germline V gene encodes CDR1 SGHRS and CDR2 YFSETQ. CDR3 size: 19 residues. The CDR3 loop is CASSNPPGQGRSGANVLTF. The CDR3 nucleotides are TGCGCCAGCAGCAACCCTCCGGGACAGGGCAGATCTGGGGCCAACGTCCTGACTTTC.

This clonotype was counted only a few times. This chain uses TRBV7-2 with TRBJ2-2, with 8 bases aligning to TRBD2. The germline CDR1 and CDR2 sequences are SGHTA and FQGNSA. This CDR3 is built from 16 residues. The trim removed 8 bases at V and 6 bases at J, leaving 14 bases unmatched. Here the CDR3 DNA reads TGTGCCAGCCGTCCGAACGGGGGGGCCCGCGCCGGGGAGCTGTTTTTT. Protein sequence: CASRPNGGARAGELFF.

The rearrangement links TRBV3-1 to TRBJ2-7; a possible D gene is TRBD2 (7 bases). The CDR3 sequence is 15 residues long. CDR1 LGHDT and CDR2 YNNKEL come from the germline V gene (reference sequence). V was clipped by 7 bases and J by 0 bases, with 16 bases between them. The CDR3 loop reads CASTLAGASSYEQYF. DNA of the CDR3: TGTGCCAGCACCCTTGCGGGGGCGAGCTCCTACGAGCAGTACTTC.